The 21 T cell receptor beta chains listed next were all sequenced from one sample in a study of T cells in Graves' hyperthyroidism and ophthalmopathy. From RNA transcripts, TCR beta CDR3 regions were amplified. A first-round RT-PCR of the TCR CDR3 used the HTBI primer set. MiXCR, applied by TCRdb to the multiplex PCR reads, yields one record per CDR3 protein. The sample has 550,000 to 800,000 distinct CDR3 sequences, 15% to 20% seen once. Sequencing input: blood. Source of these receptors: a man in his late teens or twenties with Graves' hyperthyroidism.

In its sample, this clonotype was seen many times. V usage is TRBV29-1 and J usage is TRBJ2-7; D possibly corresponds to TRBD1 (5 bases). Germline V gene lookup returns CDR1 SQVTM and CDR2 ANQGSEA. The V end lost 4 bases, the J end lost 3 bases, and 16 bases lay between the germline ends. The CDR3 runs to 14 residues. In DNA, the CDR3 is TGCAGCGTTGTTGTGGCAGGGCATTTCTACGAGCAGTACTTC. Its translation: CSVVVAGHFYEQYF.

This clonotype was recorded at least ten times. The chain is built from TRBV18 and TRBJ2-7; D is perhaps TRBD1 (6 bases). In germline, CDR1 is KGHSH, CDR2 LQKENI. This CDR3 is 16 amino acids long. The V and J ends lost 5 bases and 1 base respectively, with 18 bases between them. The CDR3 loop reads CASSSPDRTSSYEQYF. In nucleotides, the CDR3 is TGTGCCAGCTCATCCCCGGACAGAACCTCGTCCTACGAGCAGTACTTC.

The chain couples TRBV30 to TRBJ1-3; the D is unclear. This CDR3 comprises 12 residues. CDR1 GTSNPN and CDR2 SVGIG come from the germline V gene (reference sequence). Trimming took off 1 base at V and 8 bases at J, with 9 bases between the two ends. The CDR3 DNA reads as TGTGCCTGGAGTGCTAGATTAGACACCATATATTTT. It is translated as CAWSARLDTIYF.

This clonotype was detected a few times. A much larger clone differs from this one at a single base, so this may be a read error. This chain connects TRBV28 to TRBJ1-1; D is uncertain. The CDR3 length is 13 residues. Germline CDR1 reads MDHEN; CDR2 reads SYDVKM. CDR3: CASSLSQNTEASF. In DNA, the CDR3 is TGTGCCAGCAGCTTGTCACAGAACACTGAAGCTTCCTTT.

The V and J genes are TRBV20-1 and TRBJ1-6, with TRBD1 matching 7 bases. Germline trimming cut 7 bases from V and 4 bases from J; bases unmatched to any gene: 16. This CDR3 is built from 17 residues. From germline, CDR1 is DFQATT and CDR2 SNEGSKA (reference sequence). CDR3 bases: TGCAGTGTTCCATCTGACAGGGTTTTAACTTATAATTCACCCCTCCACTTT. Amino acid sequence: CSVPSDRVLTYNSPLHF.

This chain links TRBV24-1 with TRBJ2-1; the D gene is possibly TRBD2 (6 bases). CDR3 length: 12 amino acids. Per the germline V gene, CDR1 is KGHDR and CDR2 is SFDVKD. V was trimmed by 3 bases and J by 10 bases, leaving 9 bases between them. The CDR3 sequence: CATSDGGLEQFF. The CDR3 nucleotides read TGTGCCACCAGTGATGGGGGACTGGAGCAGTTCTTC.

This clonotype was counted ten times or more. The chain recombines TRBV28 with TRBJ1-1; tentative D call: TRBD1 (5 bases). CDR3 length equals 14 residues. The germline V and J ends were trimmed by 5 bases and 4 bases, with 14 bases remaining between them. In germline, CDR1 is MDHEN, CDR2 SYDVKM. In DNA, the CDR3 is TGTGCCAGCAGTCCAGGGAATTTGGTCACTGAAGCTTTCTTT. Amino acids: CASSPGNLVTEAFF.

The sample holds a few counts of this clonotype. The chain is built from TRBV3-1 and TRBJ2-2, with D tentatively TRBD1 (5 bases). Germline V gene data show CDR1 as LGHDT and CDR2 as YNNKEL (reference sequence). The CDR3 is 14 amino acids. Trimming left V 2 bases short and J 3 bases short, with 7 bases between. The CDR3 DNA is TGTGCCAGCAGCCAACAGGGTTACACCGGGGAGCTGTTTTTT. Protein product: CASSQQGYTGELFF.

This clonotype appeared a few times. The CDR3 bases are TGTGCCAGCGGACTTTCGGGCGGGGAAGAGCAGTACTTC. Protein sequence: CASGLSGGEEQYF. The rearrangement links TRBV3-1 to TRBJ2-7; a possible D gene is TRBD2 (6 bases). V was trimmed by 8 bases and J by 7 bases, leaving 18 bases between them. This CDR3 has 13 amino acids. Germline assignment: CDR1 LGHDT and CDR2 YNNKEL (reference sequence).

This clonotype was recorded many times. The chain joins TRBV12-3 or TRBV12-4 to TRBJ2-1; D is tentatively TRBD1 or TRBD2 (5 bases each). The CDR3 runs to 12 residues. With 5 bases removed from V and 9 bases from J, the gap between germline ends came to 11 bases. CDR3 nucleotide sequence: TGTGCCAGCAGTACTAGAAGGGGTGAGCAGTTCTTC. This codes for CASSTRRGEQFF.

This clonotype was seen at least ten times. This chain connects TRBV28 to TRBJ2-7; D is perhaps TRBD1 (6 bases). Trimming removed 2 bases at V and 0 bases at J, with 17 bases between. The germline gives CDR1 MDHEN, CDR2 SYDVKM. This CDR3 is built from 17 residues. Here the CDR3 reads CASSLPQDSPGSYEQYF. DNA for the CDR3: TGTGCCAGCAGTTTACCCCAGGACAGCCCGGGCTCCTACGAGCAGTACTTC.

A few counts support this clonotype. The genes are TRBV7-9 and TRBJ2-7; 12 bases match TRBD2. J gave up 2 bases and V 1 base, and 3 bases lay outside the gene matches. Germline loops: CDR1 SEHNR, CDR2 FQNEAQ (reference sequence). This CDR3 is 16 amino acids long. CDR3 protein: CASSLGTSGTTYEQYF. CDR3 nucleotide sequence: TGTGCCAGCAGCTTAGGGACTAGCGGGACCACCTACGAGCAGTACTTC. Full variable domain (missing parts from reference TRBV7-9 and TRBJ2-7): DTGVSQNPRHKITKRGQNVTFRCDPISEHNRLYWYRQTLGQGPEFLTYFQNEAQLEKSRLLSDRFSAERPKGSFSTLEIQRTEQGDSAMYLCASSLGTSGTTYEQYFGPGTRLTVT.

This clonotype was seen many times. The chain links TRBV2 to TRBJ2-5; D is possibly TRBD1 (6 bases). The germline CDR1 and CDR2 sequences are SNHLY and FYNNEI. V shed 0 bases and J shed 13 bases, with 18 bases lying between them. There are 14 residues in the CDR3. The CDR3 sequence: CASSEARRAGQTYF. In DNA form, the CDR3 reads TGTGCCAGCAGTGAAGCGAGGCGGGCAGGACAGACGTACTTC.

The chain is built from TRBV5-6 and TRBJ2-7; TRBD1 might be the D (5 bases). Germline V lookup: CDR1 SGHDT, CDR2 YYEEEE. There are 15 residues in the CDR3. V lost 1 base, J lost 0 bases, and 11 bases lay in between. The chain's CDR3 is CASSLYWTISYEQYF. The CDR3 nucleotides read TGTGCCAGCAGCTTGTACTGGACAATCTCCTACGAGCAGTACTTC.

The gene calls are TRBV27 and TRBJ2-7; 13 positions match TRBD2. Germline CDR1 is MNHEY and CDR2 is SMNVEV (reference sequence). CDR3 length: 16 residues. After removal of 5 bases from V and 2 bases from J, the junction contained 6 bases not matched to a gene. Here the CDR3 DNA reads TGTGCCAGCAGTCCCGACGGACTAGCGGGAGCCTACGAGCAGTACTTC. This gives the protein CASSPDGLAGAYEQYF.

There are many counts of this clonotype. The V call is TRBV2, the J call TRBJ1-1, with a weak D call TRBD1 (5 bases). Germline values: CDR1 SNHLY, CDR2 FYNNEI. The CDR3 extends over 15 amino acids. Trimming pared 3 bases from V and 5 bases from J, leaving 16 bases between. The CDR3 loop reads CASSDRDSLRTEAFF. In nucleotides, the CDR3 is TGTGCCAGCAGTGACCGGGACTCTTTACGTACTGAAGCTTTCTTT. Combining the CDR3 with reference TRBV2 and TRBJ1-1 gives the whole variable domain EPEVTQTPSHQVTQMGQEVILRCVPISNHLYFYWYRQILGQKVEFLVSFYNNEISEKSEIFDDQFSVERPDGSNFTLKIRSTKLEDSAMYFCASSDRDSLRTEAFFGQGTRLTVV.

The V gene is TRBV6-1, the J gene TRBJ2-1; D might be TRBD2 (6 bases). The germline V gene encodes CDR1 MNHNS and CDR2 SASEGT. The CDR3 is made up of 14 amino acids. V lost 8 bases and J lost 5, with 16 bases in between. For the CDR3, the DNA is TGTGCCAGCCATCCGGGACTGGCTAACAATGAGCAGTTCTTC. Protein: CASHPGLANNEQFF.

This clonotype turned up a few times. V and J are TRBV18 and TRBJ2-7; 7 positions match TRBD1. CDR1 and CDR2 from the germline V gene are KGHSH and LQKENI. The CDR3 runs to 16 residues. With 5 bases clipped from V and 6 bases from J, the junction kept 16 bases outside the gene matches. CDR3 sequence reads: CASSSPDRVLPGEQYF. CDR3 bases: TGTGCCAGCTCATCTCCCGACAGGGTATTACCCGGCGAGCAGTACTTC.

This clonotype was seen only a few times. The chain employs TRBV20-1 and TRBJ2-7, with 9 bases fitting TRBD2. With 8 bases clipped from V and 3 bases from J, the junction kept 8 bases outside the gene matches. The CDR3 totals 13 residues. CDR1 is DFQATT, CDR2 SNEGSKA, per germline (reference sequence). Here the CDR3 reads CSLTSGSYYEQYF. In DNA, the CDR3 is TGCAGTCTGACTAGCGGATCCTACTACGAGCAGTACTTC.

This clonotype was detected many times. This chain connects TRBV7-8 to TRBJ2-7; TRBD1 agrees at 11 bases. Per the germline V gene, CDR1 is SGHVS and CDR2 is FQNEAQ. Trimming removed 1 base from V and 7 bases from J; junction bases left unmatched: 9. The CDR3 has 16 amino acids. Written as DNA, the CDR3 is TGTGCCAGCAGCTTAGGGACAGGGGGCGCGGTATTGGAGCAGTACTTC. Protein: CASSLGTGGAVLEQYF.

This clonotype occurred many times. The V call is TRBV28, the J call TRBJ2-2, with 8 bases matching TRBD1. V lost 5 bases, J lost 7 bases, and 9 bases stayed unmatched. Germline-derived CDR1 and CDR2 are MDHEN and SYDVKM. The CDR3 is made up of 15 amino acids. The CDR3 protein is CASSPFQGAGGELFF. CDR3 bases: TGTGCCAGCAGTCCCTTTCAGGGGGCCGGCGGGGAGCTGTTTTTT.